This entry is about one TCR beta chain. What it binds is not known. TCRdb re-called the RACE reads through MiXCR, storing one row per CDR3 protein. In the table there are tens of thousands of distinct CDR3 sequences, under 13% of which are singletons. The data are from a study of human T cells and chemical hapten exposure. Study in general: Alopecia areata, totalis or universalis affected patients, mainly female.

Findings of the study overall: TCRs at high frequency, those above 1 in 1000, did not change with DPC sensitization. The presence of alopecia in the donors means their immune response may differ from healthy people's.

Time point specified: pre-sensitization, week 0. Treatment given: therapeutic diphenylcyclopropenone sensitization with weekly scalp DPC. Blood, whole and unfractionated, served as the source for total RNA extraction. The source material was whole blood, sampled in connection with sensitization to the hapten diphenylcyclopropenone (DPC). The receptor comes from a man aged 50 to 60 with alopecia areata. Some clones in this sample may be carry-over from other donors' samples.

The chain's CDR3 is CASGARRVNEQFF. CDR3 nucleotides: TGTGCCAGTGGCGCCCGAAGAGTCAATGAGCAGTTCTTC. The chain uses TRBV7-2 and TRBJ2-1; no firm D call. V lost 9 bases, J lost 6 bases, and 15 bases lay in between. The CDR3 sequence is 13 residues long. Germline lookup yields CDR1 SGHTA and CDR2 FQGNSA.